The text below deals with one TCR beta chain. What it binds is unknown. V lost 0 bases and J 0 bases, leaving 6 bases between the germline ends. The germline V gene has CDR1 SGHRS and CDR2 YFSETQ. The CDR3 has 14 residues. This sample's time point: week 11, during vaccination. All doses held 300 ug of mutant IDH1 20-mer peptide, with topical imiquimod. Each tumor in the donors was a new WHO grade 3 or 4 astrocytoma, IDH1-mutant and ATRX-lost. The sample belongs to a study of a mutant IDH1 vaccine in newly diagnosed glioma. Study overall: Patients began vaccination 4-6 weeks after radiotherapy alone, or with temozolomide cycles. Patients had received radiotherapy, temozolomide, or both previously, most receiving both. Sex distribution of treated patients was roughly 60% male and roughly 40% female; mean age was roughly 37 years.

Assay: immunoSEQ multiplex PCR; the TCRdb copy retains only in-frame clones and omits some. The sample has under 150,000 clones; 85% to 90% are singletons. V and J are TRBV5-1 and TRBJ1-1; D call uncertain. The sequences come from PBMCs, collected from a glioma patient whose treatment included an IDH1 peptide vaccine. The clonotype comes from a woman between 50 and 59 years old with glioma. CDR3 in DNA: TGCGCCAGCAGCTTGGGGGGATTGAACACTGAAGCTTTCTTT. Protein product: CASSLGGLNTEAFF.